This T cell receptor beta chain stems from a study of blood T cell repertoires in COVID-19. The authors' processing: The assay estimated nucleated cells by amplifying reference gene primers. Repertoires were generated with immunoSEQ multiplex PCR, while TCRdb's copy carries only in-frame clones and drops some. For V, J and clone size, that table is used; D and trimming come from the DNA. The data hold approximately 280,000 clones, with 80% to 90% observed a single time. The CDR3 contains 15 residues. Per the germline V gene, CDR1 is SGHRS and CDR2 is YFSETQ. The V gene end was trimmed by 3 bases and the J gene end by 2 bases; junction bases not matched to a gene: 4.

This receptor was obtained from a woman in her seventies with acute or convalescent COVID-19. The sequencing sample was made of peripheral blood. The genes are TRBV5-1 and TRBJ1-3, with 8 nucleotides matching TRBD1. CDR3 sequence: CASSSRQGPGNTIYF. The CDR3 DNA follows: TGCGCCAGCAGCTCAAGACAGGGGCCTGGAAACACCATATATTTT.